These 7 T cell receptor beta chains originate from one sample sequenced in a study of graft-versus-host responses after intestinal transplantation. Data came from immunoSEQ multiplex PCR; TCRdb stores just in-frame clones and leaves some out. The sample lists tens of thousands of clones, approximately 94% occurring once. For these receptors, no antigen is known. This specimen consisted of unstimulated CD4+ T cells sorted from spleen or lymph node cells, obtained before transplant. Every receptor here comes from a human donor who was the organ donor for an intestinal transplant.

The rearrangement links TRBV5-4 to TRBJ2-3, with D perhaps matching TRBD1 or TRBD2 (5 bases each). Deletions cut 0 bases from V and 4 bases from J, with 9 bases between. The CDR3 is 14 amino acids. Per the germline V gene, CDR1 is SGHNT and CDR2 is YYREEE (reference sequence). In DNA form, the CDR3 reads TGTGCCAGCAGCTTGGAAGTGGGGGCAGATACGCAGTATTTT. Protein sequence: CASSLEVGADTQYF. The full variable domain, completed using reference TRBV5-4 and TRBJ2-3, is ETGVTQSPTHLIKTRGQQVTLRCSSQSGHNTVSWYQQALGQGPQFIFQYYREEENGRGNFPPRFSGLQFPNYSSELNVNALELDDSALYLCASSLEVGADTQYFGPGTRLTVL.

The chain employs TRBV11-3 and TRBJ1-4; D not certain. The V and J ends lost 5 bases and 6 bases respectively, with 16 bases between them. This CDR3 spans 15 amino acids. Germline V gene lookup returns CDR1 SGHNT and CDR2 YENEEA. The DNA for the CDR3 is TGTGCCAGCAGCCTGGACGGAAGGAGTTATGAAAAACTGTTTTTT. Residues: CASSLDGRSYEKLFF.

The V call is TRBV11-3, the J call TRBJ2-2, with D unclear. The CDR3 totals 16 residues. CDR1 SGHNT and CDR2 YENEEA come from the germline V gene. V shed 1 base and J shed 2 bases, with 11 bases lying between them. The chain's CDR3 is CASSLGAATNTGELFF. Written as DNA, the CDR3 is TGTGCCAGCAGCTTAGGGGCAGCCACCAACACCGGGGAGCTGTTTTTT.

The chain combines TRBV9 with TRBJ1-2; 10 nucleotides align to TRBD1. CDR1 is SGDLS and CDR2 is YYNGEE in the germline V gene. Trimming cost V 0 bases and J 8 bases; bases outside gene matches: 13. The CDR3 length is 17 residues. In DNA, the CDR3 is TGTGCCAGCAGCGTAGAACGAGACAGGGGGCTGTCGGTAGGCTACACCTTC. It encodes CASSVERDRGLSVGYTF. Combining the CDR3 with reference TRBV9 and TRBJ1-2 gives the whole variable domain DSGVTQTPKHLITATGQRVTLRCSPRSGDLSVYWYQQSLDQGLQFLIQYYNGEERAKGNILERFSAQQFPDLHSELNLSSLELGDSALYFCASSVERDRGLSVGYTFGSGTRLTVV.

This chain connects TRBV28 to TRBJ2-3; D might be TRBD2 (6 bases). The germline gives CDR1 MDHEN, CDR2 SYDVKM. V was shortened by 8 bases and J by 3 bases, with 9 bases between the two germline ends. CDR3 length equals 12 residues. The CDR3 protein is CASYGRTDTQYF. CDR3 in DNA: TGTGCCAGCTACGGGAGAACAGATACGCAGTATTTT.

The chain combines TRBV7-8 with TRBJ2-2, with D perhaps being TRBD1 or TRBD2 (5 bases each). Trimming cost V 3 bases and J 1 base, with 12 bases left between them. The CDR3 has 16 residues. Per germline, CDR1 SGHVS and CDR2 FQNEAQ. CDR3 sequence: CASSFWGSRNTGELFF. The CDR3 region has the DNA TGTGCCAGCAGCTTCTGGGGGAGTCGGAACACCGGGGAGCTGTTTTTT.

The chain is built from TRBV7-8 and TRBJ1-6; 8 bases align to TRBD1. V shed 3 bases and J 2 bases; nucleotides not matched to a gene: 3. Germline CDR1 is SGHVS and CDR2 is FQNEAQ. The CDR3 sequence is 16 residues long. The CDR3 here is CASSFDRGTYNSPLHF. The CDR3 DNA sequence: TGTGCCAGCAGCTTTGACAGGGGAACCTATAATTCACCCCTCCACTTT.